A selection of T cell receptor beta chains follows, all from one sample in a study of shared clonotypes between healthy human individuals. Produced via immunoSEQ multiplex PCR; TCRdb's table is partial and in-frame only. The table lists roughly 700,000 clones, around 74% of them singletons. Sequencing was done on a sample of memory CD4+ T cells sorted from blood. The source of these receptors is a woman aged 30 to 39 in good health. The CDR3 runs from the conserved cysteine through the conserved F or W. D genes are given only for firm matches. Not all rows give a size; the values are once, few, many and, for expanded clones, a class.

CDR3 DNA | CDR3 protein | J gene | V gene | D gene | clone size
TGTGCCAGTAGTGCCTCGGGACAGTTCACTGAAGCTTTCTTT | CASSASGQFTEAFF | TRBJ1-1 | TRBV19 | TRBD1 | -
TGTGCCAGCAGTCTAGGGGCTGTGACAGGGGGGAACACTGAAGCTTTCTTT | CASSLGAVTGGNTEAFF | TRBJ1-1 | TRBV7-9 | TRBD1 | -
TGTGCCGAGCGGACTAGCGGGGGGGAGCAGTACTTC | CAERTSGGEQYF | TRBJ2-7 | TRBV6-5 | TRBD2 | -
TGTGCCACCAGCAGAGATCAAGGATACAATGAGCAGTTCTTC | CATSRDQGYNEQFF | TRBJ2-1 | TRBV15 | - | -
TGTGCCTGGGCCCGGGACAGGGGGCTGGGGGAGCAGTACTTC | CAWARDRGLGEQYF | TRBJ2-7 | TRBV30 | TRBD1 | -
TGTGCCATCAGTGACCGTACGACAGGGCCAGATACGCAGTATTTT | CAISDRTTGPDTQYF | TRBJ2-3 | TRBV10-3 | TRBD1 | -
TGTGCCAGCAGTTCGATTATCTCAACTTGGTCGGACAGAGACACAGATACGCAGTATTTT | CASSSIISTWSDRDTDTQYF | TRBJ2-3 | TRBV27 | - | few
TGTGCCAGCAGCGTTCGGGGGAAGAACACCGGGGAGCTGTTTTTT | CASSVRGKNTGELFF | TRBJ2-2 | TRBV9 | - | -
TGCAGCGTTGGAGCAGGGGGCGGTGAAAAACTGTTTTTT | CSVGAGGGEKLFF | TRBJ1-4 | TRBV29-1 | TRBD1 | -
TGTGCCAGCAGCTTAAGTGGTGGGGGCGGAGGTACTGAAGCTTTCTTT | CASSLSGGGGGTEAFF | TRBJ1-1 | TRBV7-9 | - | -
TGCGCCAGCAGACAAGGACAGGGTTACGAGCAGTACTTC | CASRQGQGYEQYF | TRBJ2-7 | TRBV5-1 | TRBD1 | -
TGTGCCAGCAGCCAACTAGCGTTGCAAGAGACCCAGTACTTC | CASSQLALQETQYF | TRBJ2-5 | TRBV2 | TRBD2 | -
TGTGCCAGCAGCTTACGGGGACAGGGACACACTGAAGCTTTCTTT | CASSLRGQGHTEAFF | TRBJ1-1 | TRBV7-3 | TRBD1 | few
TGTGCCAGCAGCTTCTCCGGGACCCCCAGGGCAGATACGCAGTATTTT | CASSFSGTPRADTQYF | TRBJ2-3 | TRBV5-5 | - | few
TGCGCCAGCAGCCCCTCTTTCCTCCGCTCCTACAATGAGCAGTTCTTC | CASSPSFLRSYNEQFF | TRBJ2-1 | TRBV5-1 | - | -
TGCGCCATTAGGGACGGCGGAAGCACAGATACGCAGTATTTT | CAIRDGGSTDTQYF | TRBJ2-3 | TRBV5-1 | - | -
TGTGCCAGCAGCCAGGGTCCCAATCAGCCCCAGCATTTT | CASSQGPNQPQHF | TRBJ1-5 | TRBV27 | - | few
TGTGCCAGTAGTATATCCCGGGACAGGGTTAAGCAGCCCCAGCATTTT | CASSISRDRVKQPQHF | TRBJ1-5 | TRBV19 | TRBD1 | few
TGTGCCAGCAGTTTTTACGGGGGGCTTTACGAGCAGTACTTC | CASSFYGGLYEQYF | TRBJ2-7 | TRBV28 | - | -
TGTGCCAGCAGTGGTTGGGCAGGGGGTAACTATGGCTACACCTTC | CASSGWAGGNYGYTF | TRBJ1-2 | TRBV6-1 | TRBD1 | -
TGTGCCAGTAGTGACCGGGACAGGGTCTCCTACGAGCAGTACTTC | CASSDRDRVSYEQYF | TRBJ2-7 | TRBV19 | TRBD1 | -
TGTGCCAGCAGTCCTCCGGGCTCCAAGGGCCGCTCTGAAGCTTTCTTT | CASSPPGSKGRSEAFF | TRBJ1-1 | TRBV6-6 | - | few
TGTGCCAGCAGTTATTTCGGGGGAAACACCATATATTTT | CASSYFGGNTIYF | TRBJ1-3 | TRBV6-5 | - | -
TGTGCCAGCAGCTTAGATCGGGGTGTCACGGGAGGCTACACCTTC | CASSLDRGVTGGYTF | TRBJ1-2 | TRBV11-2 | - | -
TGCGCCAGCCGCAGCGGGGGGGCGGGGGAGACCCAGTACTTC | CASRSGGAGETQYF | TRBJ2-5 | TRBV10-2 | TRBD2 | -
TGTGCCTGGAGTGTATTGTCAAACACCGGGGAGCTGTTTTTT | CAWSVLSNTGELFF | TRBJ2-2 | TRBV30 | - | many
TGTGCCAGCACAAACCGGGACAGGGAGAACGAGCAGTACTTC | CASTNRDRENEQYF | TRBJ2-7 | TRBV18 | TRBD1 | -
TGTGCCAGCAGTCCCGGGACAGGGAGGACTGAAGCTTTCTTT | CASSPGTGRTEAFF | TRBJ1-1 | TRBV28 | TRBD1 | -
TGTGCCAGCAACCCCTCCCGGGGACAGGGGAAGTATGGCTACACCTTC | CASNPSRGQGKYGYTF | TRBJ1-2 | TRBV25-1 | TRBD1 | -
TGTGCCAGCAGCACGGAAAGCACAGATACGCAGTATTTT | CASSTESTDTQYF | TRBJ2-3 | TRBV5-4 | - | many
TGTGCCAGCAACCGGCCGAGCTCCTATAATTCACCCCTCCACTTT | CASNRPSSYNSPLHF | TRBJ1-6 | TRBV2 | - | -
TGCGCCAGCAGCCCGGACGGGGAACCAACTAATGAAAAACTGTTTTTT | CASSPDGEPTNEKLFF | TRBJ1-4 | TRBV5-1 | - | -
TGTGCCAGCAGTCTAGCGGGGGGGGGCTACGAGCAGTACTTC | CASSLAGGGYEQYF | TRBJ2-7 | TRBV25-1 | TRBD2 | once
TGTGCCAGCAGCGAATCCGGTGGACCTAATGAAAAACTGTTTTTT | CASSESGGPNEKLFF | TRBJ1-4 | TRBV7-8 | - | -
TGTGCCAGCAGCTCCTTCGACACCGGGGAGCTGTTTTTT | CASSSFDTGELFF | TRBJ2-2 | TRBV11-2 | - | -
TGTGCCAGCAGCTCGGACAGGGACGGAGAGCAGTTCTTC | CASSSDRDGEQFF | TRBJ2-1 | TRBV5-8 | TRBD1 | -
TGTGCCAGCAGCTTTCCGGGACTAGCGGGATTCACAGATACGCAGTATTTT | CASSFPGLAGFTDTQYF | TRBJ2-3 | TRBV5-4 | TRBD2 | -
TGTGCCAGCAGTACCGAAGCGGGTCTACGGGAGACCCAGTACTTC | CASSTEAGLRETQYF | TRBJ2-5 | TRBV27 | - | -
TGCGCCAGCTCCCGAGGGCAACAGGGGACTGGCTACACCTTC | CASSRGQQGTGYTF | TRBJ1-2 | TRBV5-1 | TRBD1 | few
TGTGCCAGCAGCGTAGGACTCCTAAGGGGTGGAGATACGCAGTATTTT | CASSVGLLRGGDTQYF | TRBJ2-3 | TRBV9 | - | once
TGTGCCAGTAGTATGCCGGGACTAGCGGGAGGGCGGAATGAGCAGTTCTTC | CASSMPGLAGGRNEQFF | TRBJ2-1 | TRBV19 | TRBD2 | -
TGCGCCAGCAGCTTGGCCCCTAGCGGGAACCAAGAGACCCAGTACTTC | CASSLAPSGNQETQYF | TRBJ2-5 | TRBV5-1 | TRBD2 | -
TGTGCCAGCAGCCCTTCCTATACGCAGTATTTT | CASSPSYTQYF | TRBJ2-3 | TRBV11-2 | - | -
TGCGCCAGCAGCTTGGAGGACAGGGAGCAAGAGACCCAGTACTTC | CASSLEDREQETQYF | TRBJ2-5 | TRBV5-1 | TRBD1 | -
TGTGCCAGCAGCTTAGCCGGGACTAGCAACACCGGGGAGCTGTTTTTT | CASSLAGTSNTGELFF | TRBJ2-2 | TRBV11-3 | TRBD2 | -
TGTGCCAGCCTTAGGGGCACCCTTAGGGAGACTGAAGCTTTCTTT | CASLRGTLRETEAFF | TRBJ1-1 | TRBV6-1 | - | -
TGCGCCAGCAGCTTGGCCGTCCAAGGGACAGGGATTGGCTATGGCTACACCTTC | CASSLAVQGTGIGYGYTF | TRBJ1-2 | TRBV5-1 | TRBD1 | many
TGTGCCAGCTCACCACAACAGGCCCGAGAGACCCAGTACTTC | CASSPQQARETQYF | TRBJ2-5 | TRBV18 | - | -
TGTGCCAGCAGCTCAGGTACCGGGGAGCTGTTTTTT | CASSSGTGELFF | TRBJ2-2 | TRBV5-4 | - | few
TGTGCCAGCAGCCCTTTCTCTAGAGACAATGAGCAGTTCTTC | CASSPFSRDNEQFF | TRBJ2-1 | TRBV7-9 | - | -
TGTGCCAGCAATACCGGGACTAGCGGGAGTAGTGAGCAGTTCTTC | CASNTGTSGSSEQFF | TRBJ2-1 | TRBV6-1 | TRBD2 | -